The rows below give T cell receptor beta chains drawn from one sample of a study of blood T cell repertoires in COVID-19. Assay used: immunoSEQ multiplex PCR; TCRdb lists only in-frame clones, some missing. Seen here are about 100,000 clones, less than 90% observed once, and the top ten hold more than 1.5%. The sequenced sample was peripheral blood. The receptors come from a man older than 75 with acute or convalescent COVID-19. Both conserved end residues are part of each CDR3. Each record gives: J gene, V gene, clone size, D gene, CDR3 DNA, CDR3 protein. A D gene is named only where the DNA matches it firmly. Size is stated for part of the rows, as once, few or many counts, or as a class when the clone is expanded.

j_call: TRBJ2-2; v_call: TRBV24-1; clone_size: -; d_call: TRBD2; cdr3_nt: TGTGCCACCAGTGATTTGGGACTAGCGAACACCGGGGAGCTGTTTTTT; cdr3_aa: CATSDLGLANTGELFF
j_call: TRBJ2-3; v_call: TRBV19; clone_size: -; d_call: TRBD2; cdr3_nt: TGTGCCAGTAGTATAACTAGCGGTAGCACAGATACGCAGTATTTT; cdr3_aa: CASSITSGSTDTQYF
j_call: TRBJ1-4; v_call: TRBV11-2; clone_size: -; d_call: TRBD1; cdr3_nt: TGTGCCAGCAGCGGACAGGGGAGGGAGAGTGAAAAACTGTTTTTT; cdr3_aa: CASSGQGRESEKLFF
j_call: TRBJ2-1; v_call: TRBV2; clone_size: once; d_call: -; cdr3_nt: TGTGCCAGCACTCTATCTCAGGGTGATGAGCAGTTCTTC; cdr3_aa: CASTLSQGDEQFF
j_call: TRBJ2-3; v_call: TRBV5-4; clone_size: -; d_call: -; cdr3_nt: TGTGCCAGCAGCTTGGTCTCCACAAATACGCAGTATTTT; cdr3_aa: CASSLVSTNTQYF
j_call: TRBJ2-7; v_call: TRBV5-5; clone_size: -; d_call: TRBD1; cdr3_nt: TGTGCCAGCAGCTTGGGAGGGACAGGAAGCTTCTACGAGCAGTACTTC; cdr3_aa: CASSLGGTGSFYEQYF
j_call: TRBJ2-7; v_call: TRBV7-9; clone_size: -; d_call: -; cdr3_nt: TGTGCCAGCAGCACCCGACAGAGTTCCTACGAGCAGTACTTC; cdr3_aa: CASSTRQSSYEQYF
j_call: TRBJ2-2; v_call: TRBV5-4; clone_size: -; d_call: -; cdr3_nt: TGTGCCAGCAGCTTAGCACAGGGAGAGGACCGCGGGGAGCTGTTTTTT; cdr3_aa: CASSLAQGEDRGELFF
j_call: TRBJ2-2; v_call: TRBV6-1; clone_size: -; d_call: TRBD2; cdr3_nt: TGTGCCAGCAGTGAAATAGCGGGAGTAGGGACCGGGGAGCTGTTTTTT; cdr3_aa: CASSEIAGVGTGELFF
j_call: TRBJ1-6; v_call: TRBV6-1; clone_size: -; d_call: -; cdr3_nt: TGTGCCAGCAGTGAAGGGGAGGGATATAATTCACCCCTCCACTTT; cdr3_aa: CASSEGEGYNSPLHF
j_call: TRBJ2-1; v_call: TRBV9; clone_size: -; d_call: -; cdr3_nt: TGTGCCAGCAGCGTACAGGGGGGCCTCTACAATGAGCAGTTCTTC; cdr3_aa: CASSVQGGLYNEQFF
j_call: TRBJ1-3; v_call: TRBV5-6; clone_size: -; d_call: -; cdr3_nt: TGTGCCAGCAGCCCATTAGGAGGGTTCTCTGGAAACACCATATATTTT; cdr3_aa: CASSPLGGFSGNTIYF
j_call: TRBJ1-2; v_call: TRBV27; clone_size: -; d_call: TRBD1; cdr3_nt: TGTGCCAGCAGCCGACCGGACAGGGTGGCTGGCTACACCTTC; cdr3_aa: CASSRPDRVAGYTF
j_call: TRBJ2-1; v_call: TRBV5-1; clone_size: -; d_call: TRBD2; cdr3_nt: TGCGCCAGCAGCTTGGGAGCTAGCGGGAGGGGATACAATGAGCAGTTCTTC; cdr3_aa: CASSLGASGRGYNEQFF
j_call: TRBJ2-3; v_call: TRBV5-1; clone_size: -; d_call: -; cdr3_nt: TGCGCCAGCAGCTTGCAAGGGGTAGATACGCAGTATTTT; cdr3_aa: CASSLQGVDTQYF
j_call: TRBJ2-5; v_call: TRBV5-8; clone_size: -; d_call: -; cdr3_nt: TGTGCCAGCAACGAGCTCGGGGCCCAGTACTTC; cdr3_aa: CASNELGAQYF
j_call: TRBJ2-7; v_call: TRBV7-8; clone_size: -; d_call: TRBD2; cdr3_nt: TGTGCCAGCAGCGACCTCCTAGCGGGAGAGTACGAGCAGTACTTC; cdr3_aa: CASSDLLAGEYEQYF
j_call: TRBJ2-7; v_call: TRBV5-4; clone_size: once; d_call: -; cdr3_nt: TGTGCCAGCAGCTTCAGGACGGGGAGCTCCTACGAGCAGTACTTC; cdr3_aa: CASSFRTGSSYEQYF
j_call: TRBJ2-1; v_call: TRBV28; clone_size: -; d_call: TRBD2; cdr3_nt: TGTGCCAGCCGAGGACTAGCGGAGTACAATGAGCAGTTCTTC; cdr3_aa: CASRGLAEYNEQFF
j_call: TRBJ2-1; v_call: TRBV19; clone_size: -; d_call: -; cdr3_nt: TGTGCCAGTAGTATGAGGCGCAATGAGCAGTTCTTC; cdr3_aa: CASSMRRNEQFF
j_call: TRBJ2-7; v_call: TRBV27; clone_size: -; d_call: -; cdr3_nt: TGTGCCAGCAGCCGGACCGTGGGAGCGGCCTACGAGCAGTACTTC; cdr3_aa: CASSRTVGAAYEQYF
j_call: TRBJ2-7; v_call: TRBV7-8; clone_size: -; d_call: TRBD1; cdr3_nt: TGTGCCAGCAGCCCTGGGACAGCGAACTACGAGCAGTACTTC; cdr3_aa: CASSPGTANYEQYF
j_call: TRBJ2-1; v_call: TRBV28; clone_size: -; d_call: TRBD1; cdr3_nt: TGTGCCAGCAGTTTGGACAGGGGCCGTTCCTACAATGAGCAGTTCTTC; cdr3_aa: CASSLDRGRSYNEQFF
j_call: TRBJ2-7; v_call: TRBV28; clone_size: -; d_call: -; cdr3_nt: TGTGCCAGCAGGGCGGATGGCGAGCAGTACTTC; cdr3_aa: CASRADGEQYF
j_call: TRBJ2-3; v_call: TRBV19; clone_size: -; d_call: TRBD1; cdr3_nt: TGTGCCAGTAGTATGGACAGGGGGCTGACAGATACGCAGTATTTT; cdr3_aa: CASSMDRGLTDTQYF
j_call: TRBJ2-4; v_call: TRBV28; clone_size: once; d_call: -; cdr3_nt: TGTGCCAGCAGTTTACAGGGTCCGTCCAAAAACATTCAGTACTTC; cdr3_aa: CASSLQGPSKNIQYF
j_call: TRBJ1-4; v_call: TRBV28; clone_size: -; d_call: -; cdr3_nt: TGTGCCACCGAGGCAGTCGAAAAACTGTTTTTT; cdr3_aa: CATEAVEKLFF
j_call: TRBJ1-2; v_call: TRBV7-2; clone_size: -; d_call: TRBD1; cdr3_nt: TGTGCCAGCAGCTCCCGGGACAGGGGGCGATCTGGCTACACCTTC; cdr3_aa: CASSSRDRGRSGYTF
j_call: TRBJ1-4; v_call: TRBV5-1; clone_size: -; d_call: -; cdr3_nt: TGCGCCAGCAGCTTAATTGGTGGGGGCGAAAAACTGTTTTTT; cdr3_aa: CASSLIGGGEKLFF
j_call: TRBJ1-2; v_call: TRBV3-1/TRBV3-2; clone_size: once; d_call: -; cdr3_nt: TGTGCCAGCAGCCAAGCTTCCGGGACTTATGGCTACACCTTC; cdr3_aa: CASSQASGTYGYTF
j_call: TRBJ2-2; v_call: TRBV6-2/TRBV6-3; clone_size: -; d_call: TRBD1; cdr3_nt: TGTGCCAGCAGCCCTGACAGGGCAATTCCCGGGGAGCTGTTTTTT; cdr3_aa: CASSPDRAIPGELFF
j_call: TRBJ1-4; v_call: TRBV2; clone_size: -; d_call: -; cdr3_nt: TGTGCCAGCAGGACGAGCGAGAATGAAAAACTGTTTTTT; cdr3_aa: CASRTSENEKLFF
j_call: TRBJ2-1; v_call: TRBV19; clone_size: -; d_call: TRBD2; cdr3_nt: TGTGCCAGTAGTATAGTCGGGGGGGTTACGTACAATGAGCAGTTCTTC; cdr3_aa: CASSIVGGVTYNEQFF
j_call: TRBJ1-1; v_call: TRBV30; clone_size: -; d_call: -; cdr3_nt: TGTGCCTGGACTGGGGGCATGAACACTGAAGCTTTCTTT; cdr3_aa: CAWTGGMNTEAFF
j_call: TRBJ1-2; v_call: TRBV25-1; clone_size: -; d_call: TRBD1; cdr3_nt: TGTGCCAGCAGTGCCTCGGACAGGGCCTTTTTTGGCTACACCTTC; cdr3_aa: CASSASDRAFFGYTF
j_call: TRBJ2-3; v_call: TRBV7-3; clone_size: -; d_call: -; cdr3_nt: TGTGCCAGCAGCCCAACATATAGCACAGATACGCAGTATTTT; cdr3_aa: CASSPTYSTDTQYF
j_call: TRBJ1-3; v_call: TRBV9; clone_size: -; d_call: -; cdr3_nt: TGTGCCAGCAGCCGGGGAATAGGAAACACCATATATTTT; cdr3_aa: CASSRGIGNTIYF
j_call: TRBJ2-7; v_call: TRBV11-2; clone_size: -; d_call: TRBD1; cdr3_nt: TGTGCCAGCAGCCTGACAGGGGTCGGTTCCTACGAGCAGTACTTC; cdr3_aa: CASSLTGVGSYEQYF
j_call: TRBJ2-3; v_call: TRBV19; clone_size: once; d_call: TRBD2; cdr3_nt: TGTGCCAGTACCCTCACGCCGGGACTAGCGGGAGGCACAGATACGCAGTATTTT; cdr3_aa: CASTLTPGLAGGTDTQYF
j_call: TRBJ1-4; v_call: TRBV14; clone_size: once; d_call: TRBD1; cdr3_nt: TGTGCCAGCAGCCCACGAGTAAGGGGGCAGGAAAAACTGTTTTTT; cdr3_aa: CASSPRVRGQEKLFF
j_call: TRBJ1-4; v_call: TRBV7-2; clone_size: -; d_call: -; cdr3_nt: TGTGCCAGCAGCTTAGACAGGGATGAAAAACTGTTTTTT; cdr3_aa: CASSLDRDEKLFF
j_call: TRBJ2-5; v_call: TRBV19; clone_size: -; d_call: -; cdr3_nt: TGTGCCAGTAGTATACCTCCTCAAGAGACCCAGTACTTC; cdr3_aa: CASSIPPQETQYF
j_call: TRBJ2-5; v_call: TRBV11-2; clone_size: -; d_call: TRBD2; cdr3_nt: TGTGCCAGCAGGCGGTATAGCGGGAGGGTCCAAGAGACCCAGTACTTC; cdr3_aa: CASRRYSGRVQETQYF
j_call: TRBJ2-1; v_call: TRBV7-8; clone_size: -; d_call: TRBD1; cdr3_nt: TGTGCCAGCAGCTTAGTGGCAGGGGGCCTGAGCTCCTACAATGAGCAGTTCTTC; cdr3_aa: CASSLVAGGLSSYNEQFF
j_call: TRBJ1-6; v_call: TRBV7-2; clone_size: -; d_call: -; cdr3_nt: TGTGCCAGCAGCTTAGGGGGACACTATAATTCACCCCTCCACTTT; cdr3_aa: CASSLGGHYNSPLHF
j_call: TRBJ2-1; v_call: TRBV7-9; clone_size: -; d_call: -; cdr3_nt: TGTGCCAGCAGAGCCCTTCTAGGGGAGGTAAATGAGCAGTTCTTC; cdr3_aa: CASRALLGEVNEQFF
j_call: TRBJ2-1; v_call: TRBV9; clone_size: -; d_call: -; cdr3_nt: TGTGCCAGCAGCGTAGAAAGCGTCGGCGATGAGCAGTTCTTC; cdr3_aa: CASSVESVGDEQFF
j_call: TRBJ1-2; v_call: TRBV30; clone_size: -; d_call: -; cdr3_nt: TGTGCCTGGAGTGTTTTGGGGCAAAGTGTTGGCTACACCTTC; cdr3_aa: CAWSVLGQSVGYTF
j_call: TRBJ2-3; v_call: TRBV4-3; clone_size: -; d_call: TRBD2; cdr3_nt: TGCGCCAGCAGCCAAGATCAAGGGACTAGACGAGATACGCAGTATTTT; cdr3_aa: CASSQDQGTRRDTQYF
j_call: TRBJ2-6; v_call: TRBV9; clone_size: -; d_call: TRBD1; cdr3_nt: TGTGCCAGCAGCGCCAACAGGGGCCGTCTTAGCTCTGGGGCCAACGTCCTGACTTTC; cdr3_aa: CASSANRGRLSSGANVLTF
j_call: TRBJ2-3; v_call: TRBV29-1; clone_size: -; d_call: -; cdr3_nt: TGCAGCGTTGACGAGGGGTCAGGGGCAGATACGCAGTATTTT; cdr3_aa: CSVDEGSGADTQYF
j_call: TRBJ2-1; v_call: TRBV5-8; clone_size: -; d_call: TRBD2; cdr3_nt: TGTGCCAGCAGCTTGGAACTAGCGGGGGGCTCCTACAATGAGCAGTTCTTC; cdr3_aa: CASSLELAGGSYNEQFF
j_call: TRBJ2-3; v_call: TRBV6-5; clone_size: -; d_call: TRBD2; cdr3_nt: TGTGCCAGCAGTCAGACTAGCGGGAAGGATACGCAGTATTTT; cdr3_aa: CASSQTSGKDTQYF
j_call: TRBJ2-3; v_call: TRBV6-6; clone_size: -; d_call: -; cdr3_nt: TGTGCCAGCAGTTTCCGCTCGCACCAGAACACAGATACGCAGTATTTT; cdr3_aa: CASSFRSHQNTDTQYF
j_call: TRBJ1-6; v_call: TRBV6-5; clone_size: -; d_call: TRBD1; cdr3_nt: TGTGCCAGCAGTTCCGGGACAGGGAATAATTCACCCCTCCACTTT; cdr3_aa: CASSSGTGNNSPLHF
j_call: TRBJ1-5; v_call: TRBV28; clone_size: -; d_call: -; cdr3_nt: TGTGCCAGCAGATCCGGGACAAGGCCCCAGCATTTT; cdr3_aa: CASRSGTRPQHF
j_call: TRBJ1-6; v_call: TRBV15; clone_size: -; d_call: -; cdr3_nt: TGTGCCACCAGCAGTTCAGGTTCACCCCTCCACTTT; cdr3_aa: CATSSSGSPLHF
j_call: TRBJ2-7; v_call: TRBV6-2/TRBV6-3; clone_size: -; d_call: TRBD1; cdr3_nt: TGTGCCAGCAGTCGGACAGGGGGAGTCTACGAGCAGTACTTC; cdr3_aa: CASSRTGGVYEQYF
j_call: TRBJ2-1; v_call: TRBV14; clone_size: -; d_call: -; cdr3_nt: TGTGCCAGCAGCCAAGCCCCTAATGAGCAGTTCTTC; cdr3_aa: CASSQAPNEQFF
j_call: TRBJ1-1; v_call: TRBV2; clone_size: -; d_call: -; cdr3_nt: TGTGCCAGCACCACTGCGGGAGCCACTGAAGCTTTCTTT; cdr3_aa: CASTTAGATEAFF